What follows are 22 T cell receptor beta chains derived from one specimen sequenced in a study of CD8 T cells in Susac syndrome. RNA amounts of about 0.45 to 1 ug underwent reverse transcription with random hexamers. A single record per CDR3 protein comes from TCRdb applying MiXCR to the immunoSEQ multiplex PCR reads. The sample consists of 150,000 to 160,000 distinct CDR3 sequences, approximately 95% of them appearing once. Sequenced input: CD4+ T cells from PBMCs. These TCRs come from a human donor with Susac syndrome.

This chain connects TRBV2 to TRBJ1-4; D gene uncertain. Germline CDR1 SNHLY, CDR2 FYNNEI. CDR3 length: 14 amino acids. V was cut by 7 bases and J by 0 bases, with 9 bases left in between. CDR3 amino acids: CASKWTATNEKLFF. The CDR3 region has the DNA TGTGCCAGCAAATGGACGGCAACTAATGAAAAACTGTTTTTT.

The J gene is TRBJ2-2, the V gene TRBV4-3; unclear D gene. V was trimmed by 0 bases and J by 0 bases, leaving 11 bases between them. The CDR3 totals 17 residues. Germline lookup yields CDR1 LGHNA and CDR2 YSLEER. For the CDR3, the DNA is TGCGCCAGCAGCCAAGAGCGAGGCGGAGCGAACACCGGGGAGCTGTTTTTT. It translates to CASSQERGGANTGELFF.

This clonotype appeared a single time. The rearrangement links TRBV19 to TRBJ1-1; no reliable D call. CDR1 LNHDA and CDR2 SQIVND come from the germline V gene (reference sequence). Between the trimmed V and J ends, which lost 2 bases and 4 bases, there was a span of 11 bases. The CDR3 is 14 residues long. The CDR3 bases are TGTGCCAGTAGTATATTGGTGGAGAGCACTGAAGCTTTCTTT. It yields the protein CASSILVESTEAFF. Combining the CDR3 with reference TRBV19 and TRBJ1-1 gives the whole variable domain DGGITQSPKYLFRKEGQNVTLSCEQNLNHDAMYWYRQDPGQGLRLIYYSQIVNDFQKGDIAEGYSVSREKKESFPLTVTSAQKNPTAFYLCASSILVESTEAFFGQGTRLTVV.

V usage is TRBV4-1 and J usage is TRBJ1-3, with D unresolved. From germline, CDR1 is MGHRA and CDR2 YSYEKL. This CDR3 spans 15 amino acids. The V and J ends lost 0 bases and 4 bases respectively, with 10 bases between them. The CDR3 sequence: CASSQDPAYGNTIYF. DNA for the CDR3: TGCGCCAGCAGCCAAGATCCGGCATACGGAAACACCATATATTTT.

The chain employs TRBV5-6 and TRBJ1-2, with 7 bases fitting TRBD1. The CDR3 totals 15 residues. Unmatched junction bases numbered 14, after V lost 4 bases and J lost 8 bases. The germline V gene encodes CDR1 SGHDT and CDR2 YYEEEE. CDR3: CASSGGPTGFGGYTF. For the CDR3, the DNA is TGTGCCAGCAGCGGGGGCCCGACAGGGTTTGGAGGCTACACCTTC.

The DNA of the CDR3 is TGTGCCAGCAGCCCCCCCCAGGGGGAAGCGAACACCGGGGAGCTGTTTTTT. Its translation is CASSPPQGEANTGELFF. The V call is TRBV4-2, the J call TRBJ2-2, with TRBD1 identical over 7 bases. Germline-derived CDR1 and CDR2 are LGHNA and YNFKEQ. Trimming cost V 4 bases and J 0 bases; bases outside gene matches: 8. The CDR3 is 17 amino acids.

The chain carries TRBV7-8 and TRBJ1-6; D gene uncertain. Germline CDR1 is SGHVS and CDR2 is FQNEAQ. Trimming cost V 2 bases and J 6 bases, with 11 bases left between them. The CDR3 has 15 amino acids. The CDR3 bases are TGTGCCAGCAGCTTAATCCGGGGAGGTAATTCACCCCTCCACTTT. Translation gives CASSLIRGGNSPLHF. Looking up the rest from reference TRBV7-8 and TRBJ1-6 gives the full variable domain: GAGVSQSPRYKVAKRGQDVALRCDPISGHVSLFWYQQALGQGPEFLTYFQNEAQLDKSGLPSDRFFAERPEGSVSTLKIQRTQQEDSAVYLCASSLIRGGNSPLHFGNGTRLTVT.

This sequence joins TRBV7-8 and TRBJ2-5; a possible D gene is TRBD1 (5 bases). Trimming removed 5 bases at V and 5 bases at J, with 18 bases between. This CDR3 has 15 residues. The V gene's germline CDR1 is SGHVS and CDR2 FQNEAQ. The CDR3 DNA is TGTGCCAGCAGCCCTTATGTGGACATTGTGGAGACCCAGTACTTC. As protein: CASSPYVDIVETQYF.

The chain recombines TRBV15 with TRBJ1-5; no clear D. CDR3 length: 14 residues. CDR1 and CDR2 from the germline V gene are LNHNV and YYDKDF (reference sequence). Trimming pared 3 bases from V and 4 bases from J, leaving 10 bases between. CDR3 coding DNA: TGTGCCACCAGCAGGAGGGAGAAAAATCAGCCCCAGCATTTT. Protein product: CATSRREKNQPQHF.

The rearrangement joins TRBV9 to TRBJ2-1, with TRBD2 matching 10 bases. This CDR3 has 16 amino acids. J lost 6 bases, V lost 5 bases, and 11 bases had no gene match. Germline CDR1 reads SGDLS; CDR2 reads YYNGEE. The CDR3 DNA follows: TGTGCCAGCAGTGCAACTAGCGGGGCGGGGTCCAATGAGCAGTTCTTC. It yields the protein CASSATSGAGSNEQFF.

The chain couples TRBV20-1 to TRBJ1-5; tentative D call: TRBD1 (5 bases). With 0 bases removed from V and 2 bases from J, the gap between germline ends came to 11 bases. From germline, CDR1 is DFQATT and CDR2 SNEGSKA (reference sequence). This CDR3 spans 15 amino acids. The CDR3 sequence is CSARDPGRRNQPQHF. DNA for the CDR3: TGCAGTGCTAGAGACCCAGGGAGGCGCAATCAGCCCCAGCATTTT.

This CDR3 reads CASSRTPGQGSTDTQYF. The CDR3, as DNA: TGTGCCAGCAGCAGGACTCCGGGACAGGGGAGCACAGATACGCAGTATTTT. V gene TRBV7-3 combines with J gene TRBJ2-3, with TRBD1 matching 10 bases. The J segment lost 0 bases and the V segment lost 5 bases, leaving 8 bases of the junction unmatched. Germline V CDR1 and CDR2: SGHTA, FQGTGA. This CDR3 is 17 amino acids long.

This clonotype was seen once. This CDR3 is CSASQPYEQYF. The CDR3 coding sequence is TGCAGTGCTAGCCAGCCCTACGAGCAGTACTTC. The chain has TRBV20-1 and TRBJ2-7; no clear D gene. Germline V gives CDR1 DFQATT, CDR2 SNEGSKA (reference sequence). Trimming took off 3 bases at V and 2 bases at J, with 5 bases between the two ends. The CDR3 has 11 residues.

The chain links TRBV11-2 to TRBJ2-3; D uncertain. The CDR3 length is 16 residues. From germline, CDR1 is SGHAT and CDR2 FQNNGV. Trimming took off 3 bases at V and 5 bases at J, with 18 bases between the two ends. The CDR3 nucleotides read TGTGCCAGCAGCTTGACTCCTCCCACCGGTTTAGATACGCAGTATTTT. Its protein product is CASSLTPPTGLDTQYF.

The CDR3 DNA follows: TGTGCCAGCAGTGAAGCGGCAGGGCATCAGCCCCAGCATTTT. Translating gives CASSEAAGHQPQHF. The chain joins TRBV2 to TRBJ1-5; the D gene is possibly TRBD1 (5 bases). In germline, CDR1 is SNHLY, CDR2 FYNNEI. The CDR3 extends over 14 amino acids. Between the trimmed V and J ends, which lost 0 bases and 5 bases, there was a span of 8 bases.

V is TRBV19 and J is TRBJ2-1; TRBD1 matches at 10 bases. Trimming removed 5 bases from V and 4 bases from J; junction bases left unmatched: 5. Germline CDR1 and CDR2: LNHDA and SQIVND (reference sequence). The CDR3 spans 15 residues. CDR3 sequence (DNA): TGTGCCAGTAGTGACGGACAGGGGGGGTACAATGAGCAGTTCTTC. Translated: CASSDGQGGYNEQFF.

The J gene is TRBJ1-6, the V gene TRBV7-9, with D hard to call. From germline, CDR1 is SEHNR and CDR2 FQNEAQ (reference sequence). CDR3 length: 13 residues. Trimming took 1 base from V and 9 from J, leaving 7 bases between them. CDR3 sequence (DNA): TGTGCCAGCAGCTTAGAAAGCAGTTCACCCCTCCACTTT. Translating it yields CASSLESSSPLHF.

This clonotype was detected only once. J is TRBJ2-1 and V is TRBV4-2; 13 bases align to TRBD2. Germline-derived CDR1 and CDR2 are LGHNA and YNFKEQ. CDR3 size: 16 residues. The ends lost 6 bases at V and 7 bases at J; junction bases unmatched: 9. CDR3 in amino acids: CASRTGLAGALNEQFF. CDR3 in DNA: TGTGCCAGCAGGACCGGACTAGCGGGGGCTTTGAATGAGCAGTTCTTC.

The V call is TRBV9, the J call TRBJ2-5; 7 bases are shared with TRBD1. V trimming: 2 bases; J trimming: 5 bases; junction bases outside the gene matches: 9. Germline V gene lookup returns CDR1 SGDLS and CDR2 YYNGEE. This CDR3 is 15 amino acids long. CDR3 loop: CASSVITGDVETQYF. The CDR3, as DNA: TGTGCCAGCAGCGTTATTACAGGGGATGTCGAGACCCAGTACTTC.

V and J are TRBV27 and TRBJ2-5; D gene unclear. Germline CDR1 MNHEY, CDR2 SMNVEV (reference sequence). Trimming cost V 0 bases and J 4 bases, with 6 bases left between them. The CDR3 loop spans 13 amino acids. CDR3 DNA sequence: TGTGCCAGCAGTTTATCTTACGGAGAGACCCAGTACTTC. It yields the protein CASSLSYGETQYF.

V usage is TRBV19 and J usage is TRBJ1-6; 9 positions agree with TRBD1. The CDR3 totals 14 residues. V was clipped by 4 bases and J by 9 bases; unmatched bases: 4. Per germline, CDR1 LNHDA and CDR2 SQIVND (reference sequence). The CDR3 bases are TGTGCCAGTAGTACTGGGACAGGGCTTTCACCCCTCCACTTT. Residues: CASSTGTGLSPLHF.

The chain is built from TRBV5-1 and TRBJ1-1, with 9 bases identical to TRBD1. Germline trimming cut 0 bases from V and 7 bases from J; bases unmatched to any gene: 4. The germline gives CDR1 SGHRS, CDR2 YFSETQ. The CDR3 has 14 residues. CDR3 in amino acids: CASSLGQGGLEAFF. The CDR3 DNA is TGCGCCAGCAGCTTGGGACAGGGGGGACTTGAAGCTTTCTTT.